This T cell receptor (beta chain) was sequenced for a study of T-cell reconstitution after alpha-beta-depleted transplantation in children. Unique molecular identifiers were used in preparing the TCRbeta library. Each CDR3 protein is one row after TCRdb ran MiXCR on the PCR reads. The sample yields more than 150,000 distinct CDR3 sequences, roughly 14% seen once. Germline V gene sequence: CDR1 MNHNS, CDR2 SASEGT. V shed 7 bases and J 6 bases; nucleotides not matched to a gene: 14. The CDR3 spans 15 residues. This clonotype showed up just a few times. This clonotype originated in a human donor who donated a stem cell graft to a child with acute lymphoblastic leukemia. The starting material was PBMCs from the stem cell graft donor, obtained from the stem cell graft. The chain joins TRBV6-1 to TRBJ2-7, with 8 bases fitting TRBD1. CDR3 sequence (DNA): TGTGCCAGCACCCGGACAGGGTACGACCTTTCCGAGCAGTACTTC. Translating it yields CASTRTGYDLSEQYF.